The 7 T cell receptor beta chains listed next were all sequenced from one sample in a study of blood T cell repertoires in COVID-19. The method was immunoSEQ multiplex PCR; TCRdb's version includes in-frame clones alone and lacks a portion of them. The data show over 150,000 clones, more than 80% seen once. Source material: peripheral blood. Receptor source: a human donor in a cohort sampled during active COVID-19.

The rearrangement uses TRBV15 and TRBJ1-2; 7 nucleotides match TRBD1. Germline V gives CDR1 LNHNV, CDR2 YYDKDF (reference sequence). V lost 2 bases and J lost 4; bases outside the gene matches: 4. The CDR3 spans 14 residues. Here the CDR3 reads CATSRIGGSYGYTF. For the CDR3, the DNA is TGTGCCACCAGCAGAATAGGGGGCAGCTATGGCTACACCTTC. Combining the CDR3 with reference TRBV15 and TRBJ1-2 gives the whole variable domain DAMVIQNPRYQVTQFGKPVTLSCSQTLNHNVMYWYQQKSSQAPKLLFHYYDKDFNNEADTPDNFQSRRPNTSFCFLDIRSPGLGDTAMYLCATSRIGGSYGYTFGSGTRLTVV.

V gene TRBV5-6 combines with J gene TRBJ2-7; 9 nucleotides line up with TRBD1. This CDR3 has 14 residues. Unmatched junction bases numbered 8, after V lost 4 bases and J lost 6 bases. Germline V gene data show CDR1 as SGHDT and CDR2 as YYEEEE. The CDR3 protein is CASSQTGGTGEQYF. In DNA form, the CDR3 reads TGTGCCAGCAGCCAGACAGGGGGTACGGGCGAGCAGTACTTC.

This clone came up a few times. The chain uses TRBV10-3 and TRBJ2-1; a weak D match, TRBD2 (5 bases). The CDR3 has 13 amino acids. V lost 6 bases to trimming and J lost 6 bases, with 12 bases between them. The germline CDR1 and CDR2 sequences are ENHRY and SYGVKD. The CDR3 sequence is CAISDWRSNEQFF. Here the CDR3 DNA reads TGTGCCATCAGCGACTGGAGGAGCAATGAGCAGTTCTTC.

V is TRBV13 and J is TRBJ1-2, with 7 bases identical to TRBD1. V shed 7 bases, J shed 1 base, and the junction held 9 bases outside the gene matches. There are 15 residues in the CDR3. CDR1 and CDR2 from the germline V gene are PRHDT and FYEKMQ (reference sequence). CDR3 in amino acids: CASNFGTAVNYGYTF. In DNA, the CDR3 is TGTGCCAGCAATTTCGGGACAGCGGTTAACTATGGCTACACCTTC. The full variable domain, in which reference TRBV13 and TRBJ1-2 provide the parts outside the CDR3, is AAGVIQSPRHLIKEKRETATLKCYPIPRHDTVYWYQQGPGQDPQFLISFYEKMQSDKGSIPDRFSAQQFSDYHSELNMSSLELGDSALYFCASNFGTAVNYGYTFGSGTRLTVV.

The chain joins TRBV5-1 to TRBJ1-4; maybe TRBD1 (5 bases). The germline V gene has CDR1 SGHRS and CDR2 YFSETQ. V lost 4 bases to trimming and J lost 8 bases, with 9 bases between them. This CDR3 contains 12 residues. The DNA of the CDR3 is TGCGCCAGCAGCCAGGGAGGGGAAAAACTGTTTTTT. Translation: CASSQGGEKLFF. Using reference TRBV5-1 and TRBJ1-4 for the parts outside the CDR3, the full variable domain is KAGVTQTPRYLIKTRGQQVTLSCSPISGHRSVSWYQQTPGQGLQFLFEYFSETQRNKGNFPGRFSGRQFSNSRSEMNVSTLELGDSALYLCASSQGGEKLFFGSGTQLSVL.

The CDR3 is CASSFLLRGQGSGTEAFF. The CDR3 nucleotides are TGCGCCAGCAGCTTTCTACTACGGGGACAGGGTAGTGGCACTGAAGCTTTCTTT. The chain links TRBV5-1 to TRBJ1-1, with 9 bases matching TRBD1. The trim removed 2 bases at V and 4 bases at J, leaving 15 bases unmatched. Germline loops: CDR1 SGHRS, CDR2 YFSETQ. The CDR3 totals 18 residues.

The rearrangement links TRBV27 to TRBJ2-1; TRBD1 is a possible D gene (7 bases). V lost 4 bases and J 7 bases, leaving 20 bases between the germline ends. CDR1 is MNHEY and CDR2 is SMNVEV in the germline V gene (reference sequence). The CDR3 is made up of 16 amino acids. The CDR3 region is CASSSVGGGVGNEQFF. The CDR3 nucleotides are TGTGCCAGCAGTTCTGTAGGAGGGGGCGTTGGGAATGAGCAGTTCTTC.